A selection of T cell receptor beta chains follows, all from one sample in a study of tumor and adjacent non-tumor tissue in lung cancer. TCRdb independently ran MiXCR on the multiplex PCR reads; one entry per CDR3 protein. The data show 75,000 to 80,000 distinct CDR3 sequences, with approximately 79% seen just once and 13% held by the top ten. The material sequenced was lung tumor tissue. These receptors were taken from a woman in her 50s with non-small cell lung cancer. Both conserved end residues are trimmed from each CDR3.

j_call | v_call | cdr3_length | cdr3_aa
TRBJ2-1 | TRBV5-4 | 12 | DSSLEFSGNEQF
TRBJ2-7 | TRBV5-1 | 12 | ASSTTGGSYEHY
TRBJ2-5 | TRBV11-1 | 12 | ASSVSIWGETQY
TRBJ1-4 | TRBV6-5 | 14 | ASRDRTGPTNEKLF
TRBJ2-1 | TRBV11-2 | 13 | TSSPIEHAYNEQF
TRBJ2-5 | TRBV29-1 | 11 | SVEISGQETQY
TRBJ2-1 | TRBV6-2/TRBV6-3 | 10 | ASGLQGDEQF
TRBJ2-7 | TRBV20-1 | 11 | SASPRGSHDQY
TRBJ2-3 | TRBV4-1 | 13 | ASIQGFSSTDTQY
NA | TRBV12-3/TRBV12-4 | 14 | ASSRRQGGSIDTQH
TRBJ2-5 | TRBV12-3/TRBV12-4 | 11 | ASSLSPGETHY
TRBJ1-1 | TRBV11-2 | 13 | ASSRDPSMNTEAF
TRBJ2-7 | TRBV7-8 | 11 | ASSLAPNYEQY
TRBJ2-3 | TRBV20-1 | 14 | SAKGVVAGLTDTQY
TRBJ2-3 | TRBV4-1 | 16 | ASSQEPPPGLGRDTPY
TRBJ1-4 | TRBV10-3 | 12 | AISEGRINEKLF
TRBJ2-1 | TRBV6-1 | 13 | AKSLTGSFVDEQF
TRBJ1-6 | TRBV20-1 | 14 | SARDDSGSYNSSLH
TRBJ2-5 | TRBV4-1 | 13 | LSSQGEGAGETQY
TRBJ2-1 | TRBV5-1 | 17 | ASSWGPLGGTSGYNEQF
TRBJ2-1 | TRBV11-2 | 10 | VSSLGGDEQF
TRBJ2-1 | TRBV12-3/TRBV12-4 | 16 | ASTPRGVERRGWNEQF
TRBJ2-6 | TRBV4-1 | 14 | ASTQDWISGANVMT
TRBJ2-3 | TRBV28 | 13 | VSSLPSALTDTQY
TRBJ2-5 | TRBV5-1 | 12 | ASSPGTSQEAQY
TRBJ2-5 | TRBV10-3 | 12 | AIGHPGGSEIQY
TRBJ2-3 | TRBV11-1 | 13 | TSSLSPSPADTQY
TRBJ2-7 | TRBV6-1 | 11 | TSSGLANHEQY
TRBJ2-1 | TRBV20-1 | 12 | STPGRYGYNKQF
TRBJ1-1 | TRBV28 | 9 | ASGRDTEAF
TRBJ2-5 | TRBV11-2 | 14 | ASSFLAGRGQETQY
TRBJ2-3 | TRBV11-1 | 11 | VGGGTGMDAQY
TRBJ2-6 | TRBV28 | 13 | ANRTTGPGANVLT
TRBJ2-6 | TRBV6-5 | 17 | ASNPRPGTEGSGANVLT
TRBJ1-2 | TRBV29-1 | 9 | SVEGNYGYT
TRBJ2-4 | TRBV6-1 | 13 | ASSGHSLGKNIQY
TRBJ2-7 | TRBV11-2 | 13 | ASSFGLVGYDEQH
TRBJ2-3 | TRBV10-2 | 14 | ASSKKSGLAGGTQY
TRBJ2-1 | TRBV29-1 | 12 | SAVGTIGMNEQF
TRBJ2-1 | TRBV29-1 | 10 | SVGCGTNEQF
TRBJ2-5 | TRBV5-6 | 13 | ANTKPGRGWETQY
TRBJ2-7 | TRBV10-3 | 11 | AISGINPYDQY
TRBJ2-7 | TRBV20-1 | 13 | SARSIERPHYEQY
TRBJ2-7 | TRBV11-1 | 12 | ASGHWDSSYEQY
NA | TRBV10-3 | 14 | ATSRLPGESGDEQY
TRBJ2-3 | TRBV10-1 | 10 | ASSPDGNTQY
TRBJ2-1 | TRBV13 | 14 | ASSLWKRGNNNEQF